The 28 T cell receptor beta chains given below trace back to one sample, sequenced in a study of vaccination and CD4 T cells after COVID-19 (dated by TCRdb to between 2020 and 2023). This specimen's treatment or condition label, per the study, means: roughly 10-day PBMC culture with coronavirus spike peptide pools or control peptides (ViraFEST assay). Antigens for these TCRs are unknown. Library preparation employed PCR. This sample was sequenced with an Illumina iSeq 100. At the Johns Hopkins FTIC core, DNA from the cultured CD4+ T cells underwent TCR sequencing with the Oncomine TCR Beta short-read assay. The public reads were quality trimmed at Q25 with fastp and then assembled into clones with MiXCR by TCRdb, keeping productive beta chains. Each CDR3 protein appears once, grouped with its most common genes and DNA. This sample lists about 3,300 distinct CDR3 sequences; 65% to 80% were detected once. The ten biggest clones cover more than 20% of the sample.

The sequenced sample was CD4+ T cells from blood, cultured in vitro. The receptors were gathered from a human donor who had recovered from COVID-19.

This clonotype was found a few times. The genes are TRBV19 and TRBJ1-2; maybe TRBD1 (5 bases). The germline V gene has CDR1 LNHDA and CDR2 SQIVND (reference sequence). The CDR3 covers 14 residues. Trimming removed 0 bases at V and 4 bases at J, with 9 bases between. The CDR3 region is CASSIDRGLYGYTF. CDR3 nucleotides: TGTGCCAGTAGTATAGATCGGGGACTCTATGGCTACACCTTC.

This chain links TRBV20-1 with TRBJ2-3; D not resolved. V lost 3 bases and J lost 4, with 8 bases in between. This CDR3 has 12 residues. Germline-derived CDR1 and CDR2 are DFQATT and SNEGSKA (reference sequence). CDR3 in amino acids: CSARFRADTQYF. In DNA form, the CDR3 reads TGCAGTGCTAGGTTTAGGGCAGATACGCAGTATTTT.

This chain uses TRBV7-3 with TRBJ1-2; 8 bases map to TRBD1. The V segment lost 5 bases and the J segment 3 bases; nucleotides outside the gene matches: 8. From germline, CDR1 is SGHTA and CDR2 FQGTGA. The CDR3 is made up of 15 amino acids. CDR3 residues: CASSDRGPGDYGYTF. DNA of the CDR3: TGTGCCAGCAGCGACAGGGGCCCAGGGGACTATGGCTACACCTTC.

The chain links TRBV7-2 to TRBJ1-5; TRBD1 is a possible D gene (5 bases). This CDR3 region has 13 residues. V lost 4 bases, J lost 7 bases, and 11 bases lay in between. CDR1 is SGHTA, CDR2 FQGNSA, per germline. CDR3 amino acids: CASSSQGSQPQHF. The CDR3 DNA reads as TGTGCCAGCAGCTCCCAGGGAAGCCAGCCCCAGCATTTT. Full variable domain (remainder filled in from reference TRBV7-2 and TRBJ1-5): GAGVSQSPSNKVTEKGKDVELRCDPISGHTALYWYRQSLGQGLEFLIYFQGNSAPDKSGLPSDRFSAERTGGSVSTLTIQRTQQEDSAVYLCASSSQGSQPQHFGDGTRLSIL.

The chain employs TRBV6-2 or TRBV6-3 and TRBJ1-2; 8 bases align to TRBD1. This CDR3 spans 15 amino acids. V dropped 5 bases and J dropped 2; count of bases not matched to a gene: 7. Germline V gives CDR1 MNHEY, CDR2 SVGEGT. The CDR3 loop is CASSTTGVPNYGYTF. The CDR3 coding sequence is TGTGCCAGCAGTACGACAGGGGTACCGAACTATGGCTACACCTTC.

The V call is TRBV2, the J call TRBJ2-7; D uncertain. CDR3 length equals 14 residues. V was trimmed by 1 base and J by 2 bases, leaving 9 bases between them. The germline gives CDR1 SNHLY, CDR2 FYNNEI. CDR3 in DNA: TGTGCCAGCAGTGAAGGAATTGTTACCTACGAGCAGTACTTC. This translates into CASSEGIVTYEQYF.

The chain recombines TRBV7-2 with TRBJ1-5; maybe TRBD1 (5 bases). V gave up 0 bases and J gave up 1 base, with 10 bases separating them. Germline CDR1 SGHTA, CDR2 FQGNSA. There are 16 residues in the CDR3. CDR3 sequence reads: CASSLAGRQSNQPQHF. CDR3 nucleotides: TGTGCCAGCAGCTTAGCGGGACGGCAAAGCAATCAGCCCCAGCATTTT.

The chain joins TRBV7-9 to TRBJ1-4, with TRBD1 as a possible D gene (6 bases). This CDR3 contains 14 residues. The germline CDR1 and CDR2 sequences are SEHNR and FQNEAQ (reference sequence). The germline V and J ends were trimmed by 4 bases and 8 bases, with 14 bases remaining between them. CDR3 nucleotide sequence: TGTGCCAGCAGCTCGACAGGTCTCCGGGAAAAACTGTTTTTT. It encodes CASSSTGLREKLFF.

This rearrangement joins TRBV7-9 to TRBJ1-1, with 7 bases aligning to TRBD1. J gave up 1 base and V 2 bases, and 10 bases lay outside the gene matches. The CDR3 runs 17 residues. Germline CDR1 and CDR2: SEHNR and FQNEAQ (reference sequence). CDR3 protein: CASSLKGGAEKNTEAFF. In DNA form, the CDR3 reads TGTGCCAGCAGCTTAAAAGGGGGCGCGGAGAAGAACACTGAAGCTTTCTTT.

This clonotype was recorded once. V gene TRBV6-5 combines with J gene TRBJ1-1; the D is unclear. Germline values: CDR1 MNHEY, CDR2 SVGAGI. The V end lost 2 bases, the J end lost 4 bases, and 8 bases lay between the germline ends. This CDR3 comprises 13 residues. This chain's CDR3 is CASSYDYSTEAFF. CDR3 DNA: TGTGCCAGCAGTTACGACTACTCCACTGAAGCTTTCTTT.

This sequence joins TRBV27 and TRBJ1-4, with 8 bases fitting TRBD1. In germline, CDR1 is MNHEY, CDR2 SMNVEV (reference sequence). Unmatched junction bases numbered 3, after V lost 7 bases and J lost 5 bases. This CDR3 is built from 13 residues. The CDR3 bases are TGTGCCAGCAAGGACAGGGTGAATGAAAAACTGTTTTTT. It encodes CASKDRVNEKLFF.

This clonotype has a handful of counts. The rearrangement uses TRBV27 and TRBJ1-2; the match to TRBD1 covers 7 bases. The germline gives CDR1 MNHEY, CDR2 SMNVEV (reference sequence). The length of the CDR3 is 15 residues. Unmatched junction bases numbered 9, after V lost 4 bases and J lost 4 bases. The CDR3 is CASSSRQGSIYGYTF. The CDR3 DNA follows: TGTGCCAGCAGTTCACGACAGGGCTCTATCTATGGCTACACCTTC.

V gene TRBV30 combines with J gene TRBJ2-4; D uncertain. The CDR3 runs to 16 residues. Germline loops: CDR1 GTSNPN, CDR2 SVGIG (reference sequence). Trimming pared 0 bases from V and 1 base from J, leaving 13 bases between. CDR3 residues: CAWSVLLGFAKNIQYF. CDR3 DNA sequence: TGTGCCTGGAGTGTACTGTTGGGTTTTGCCAAAAACATTCAGTACTTC.

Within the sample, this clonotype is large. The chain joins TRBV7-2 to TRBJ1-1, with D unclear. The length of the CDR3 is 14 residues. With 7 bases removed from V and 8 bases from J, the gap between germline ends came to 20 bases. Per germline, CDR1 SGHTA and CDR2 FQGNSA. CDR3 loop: CASTPRRGSREAFF. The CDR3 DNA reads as TGTGCCAGCACCCCTCGTCGAGGGTCCAGGGAAGCTTTCTTT.

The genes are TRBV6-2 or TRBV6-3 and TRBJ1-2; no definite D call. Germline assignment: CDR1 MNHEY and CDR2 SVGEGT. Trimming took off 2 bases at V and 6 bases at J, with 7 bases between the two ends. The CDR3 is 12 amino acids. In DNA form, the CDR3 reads TGTGCCAGCAGTTACGCAGTCGATGGCTACACCTTC. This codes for CASSYAVDGYTF.

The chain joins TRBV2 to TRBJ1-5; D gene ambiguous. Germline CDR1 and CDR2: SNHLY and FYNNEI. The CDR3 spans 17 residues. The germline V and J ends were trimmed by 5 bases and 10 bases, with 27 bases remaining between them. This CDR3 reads CASSPSRRIRTNRPQHF. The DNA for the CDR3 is TGTGCCAGCAGTCCGAGCCGTAGGATCAGGACGAATCGACCCCAGCATTTT.

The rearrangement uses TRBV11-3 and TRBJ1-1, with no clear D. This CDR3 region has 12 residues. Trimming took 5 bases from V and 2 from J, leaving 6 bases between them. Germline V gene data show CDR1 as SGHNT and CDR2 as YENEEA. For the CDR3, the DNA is TGTGCCAGCAGCCGCCATAACACTGAAGCTTTCTTT. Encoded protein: CASSRHNTEAFF.

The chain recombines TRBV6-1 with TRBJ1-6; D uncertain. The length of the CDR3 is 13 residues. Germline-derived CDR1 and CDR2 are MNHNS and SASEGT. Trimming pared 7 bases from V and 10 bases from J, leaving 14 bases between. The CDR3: CASTPLASSPLHF. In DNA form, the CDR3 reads TGTGCCAGCACCCCCCTAGCTTCATCACCCCTCCACTTT.

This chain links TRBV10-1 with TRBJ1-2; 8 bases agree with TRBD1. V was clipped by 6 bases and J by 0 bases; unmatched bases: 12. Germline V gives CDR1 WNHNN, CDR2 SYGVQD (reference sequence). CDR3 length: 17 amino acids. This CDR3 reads CASSEETGAPTNYGYTF. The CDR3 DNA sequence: TGCGCCAGCAGCGAAGAGACAGGGGCACCAACTAACTATGGCTACACCTTC.

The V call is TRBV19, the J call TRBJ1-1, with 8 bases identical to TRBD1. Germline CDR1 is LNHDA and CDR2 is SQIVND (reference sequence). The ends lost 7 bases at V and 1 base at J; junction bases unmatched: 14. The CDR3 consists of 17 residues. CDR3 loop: CASTVDRGQVSNTEAFF. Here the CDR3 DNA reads TGTGCCAGTACCGTCGACAGGGGACAGGTGTCGAACACTGAAGCTTTCTTT.

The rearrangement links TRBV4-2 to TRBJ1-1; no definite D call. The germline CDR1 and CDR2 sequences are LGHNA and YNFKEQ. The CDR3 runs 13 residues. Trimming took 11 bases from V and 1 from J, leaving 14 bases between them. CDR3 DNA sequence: TGTGCCGTCAGTCCCAGTCCGAACACTGAAGCTTTCTTT. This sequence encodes CAVSPSPNTEAFF.

In DNA form, the CDR3 reads TGTGCCAGCAGTTTCGCAGGGGCGAGCAATCAGCCCCAGCATTTT. Encoded protein: CASSFAGASNQPQHF. This chain connects TRBV6-2 or TRBV6-3 to TRBJ1-5, with D possibly being TRBD1 (6 bases). Germline V gene data show CDR1 as MNHEY and CDR2 as SVGEGT. The CDR3 is 15 residues long. V was trimmed by 4 bases and J by 1 base, leaving 11 bases between them.

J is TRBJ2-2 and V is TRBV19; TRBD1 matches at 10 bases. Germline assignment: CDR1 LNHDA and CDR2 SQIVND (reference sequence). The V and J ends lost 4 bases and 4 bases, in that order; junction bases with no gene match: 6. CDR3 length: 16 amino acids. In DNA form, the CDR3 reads TGTGCCAGTAGTACAGACAGGGGGCGATCCACCGGGGAGCTGTTTTTT. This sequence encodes CASSTDRGRSTGELFF.

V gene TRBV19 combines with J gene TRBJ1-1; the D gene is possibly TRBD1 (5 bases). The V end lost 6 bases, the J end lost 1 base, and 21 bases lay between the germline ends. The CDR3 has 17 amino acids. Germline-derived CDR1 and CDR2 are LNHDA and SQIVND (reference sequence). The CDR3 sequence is CASRRDVRERWNTEAFF. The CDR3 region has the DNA TGTGCCAGTAGGCGCGACGTCAGGGAGAGGTGGAACACTGAAGCTTTCTTT.

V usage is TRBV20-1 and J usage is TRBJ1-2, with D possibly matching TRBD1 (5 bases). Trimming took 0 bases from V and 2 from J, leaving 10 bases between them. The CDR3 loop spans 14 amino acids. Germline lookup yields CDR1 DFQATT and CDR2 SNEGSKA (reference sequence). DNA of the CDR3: TGCAGTGCTAGAGAAGGCCAGGGCAACTATGGCTACACCTTC. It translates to CSAREGQGNYGYTF.

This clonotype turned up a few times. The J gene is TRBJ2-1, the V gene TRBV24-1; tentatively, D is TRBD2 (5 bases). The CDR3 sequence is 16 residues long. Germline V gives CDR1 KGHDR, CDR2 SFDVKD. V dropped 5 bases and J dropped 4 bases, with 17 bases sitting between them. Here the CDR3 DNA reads TGTGCCACCAGTGGGACTCGCGAGACTATATACAATGAGCAGTTCTTC. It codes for CATSGTRETIYNEQFF.

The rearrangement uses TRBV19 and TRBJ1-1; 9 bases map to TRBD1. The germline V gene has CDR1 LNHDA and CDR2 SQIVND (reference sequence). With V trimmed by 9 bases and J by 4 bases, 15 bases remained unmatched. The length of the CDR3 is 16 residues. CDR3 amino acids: CASLTGGYRVRTEAFF. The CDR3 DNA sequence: TGTGCCAGCCTCACAGGGGGCTATCGAGTACGCACTGAAGCTTTCTTT.

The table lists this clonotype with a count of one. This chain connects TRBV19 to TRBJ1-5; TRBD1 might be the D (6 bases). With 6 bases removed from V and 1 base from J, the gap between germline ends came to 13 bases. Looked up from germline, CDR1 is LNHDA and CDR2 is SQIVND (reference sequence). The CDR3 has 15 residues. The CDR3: CASRWGPASNQPQHF. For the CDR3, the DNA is TGTGCCAGTAGGTGGGGGCCAGCGAGCAATCAGCCCCAGCATTTT.